This T cell receptor (beta chain) was observed in a study of cytomegalovirus exposure and HLA in healthy donors. Broader study findings: When a later analysis compared HLA-associated TCR beta chains with equally common others, the HLA-associated chains turned out to be more clonally expanded and to have lower generation probabilities. A link between a missense DCLRE1C variant and TCR beta V- and J-gene trimming emerged from a later analysis.

A remark on this clone: Its matching antigen is unknown.

PCR primers comprised 60 Vbeta and 13 Jbeta primers. Profiling relied on immunoSEQ multiplex PCR, and the TCRdb table lists in-frame clones only, not all of them. Here the sample spans 100,000 to 150,000 clones, around 80% being singletons. The CDR3 is 17 amino acids. J was trimmed by 2 bases and V by 5 bases; bases with no gene match: 4. Germline V gene data show CDR1 as WNHNN and CDR2 as SYGVQD (reference sequence). This receptor was identified in a young woman in good health and CMV-seronegative. The material sequenced was PBMCs. The chain couples TRBV10-1 to TRBJ2-6, with 12 positions matching TRBD1. The CDR3 DNA reads as TGCGCCAGCAGTCCGGGGACAGGGGGCGCTGGGGCCAACGTCCTGACTTTC. Its protein product is CASSPGTGGAGANVLTF.